A selection of T cell receptor beta chains follows, all from one sample in a study of blood T cell repertoires in COVID-19. Measured with immunoSEQ multiplex PCR; TCRdb has only the in-frame clones, and not every one. The sample lists about 230,000 clones; less than 90% were seen once. Sequenced sample: peripheral blood. The receptors originated from a woman in her seventies with active or convalescent COVID-19. Each CDR3 is given with its conserved first and last residue. The order of the fields is V gene, clone size, J gene, D gene, CDR3 DNA, CDR3 protein. The D gene is left open where the match is weak. Not every row has a clone size; where given, it reads once, few, many or a size class.

TRBV3-1/TRBV3-2	NA	TRBJ1-1	NA	TGTGCCAGCAGCCAAGGTATTGGGGAGACTGAAGCTTTCTTT	CASSQGIGETEAFF
TRBV18	NA	TRBJ1-2	NA	TGTGCCAGCTCACCAATTATGGTGGGGGGAGCGAACTATGGCTACACCTTC	CASSPIMVGGANYGYTF
TRBV4-2	NA	TRBJ2-2	NA	TGTGCCAGCAGCCAAGAGTGGGACACCGCGAACACCGGGGAGCTGTTTTTT	CASSQEWDTANTGELFF
TRBV4-2	NA	TRBJ1-1	NA	TGTGCCAGCAGCCATTACATGGTGCGGGGCCGTGAGAGTGCTGAAGCTTTCTTT	CASSHYMVRGRESAEAFF
TRBV29-1	once	TRBJ2-2	TRBD2	TGCAGCGGAGGGACTAGCGGGGGGGCCGGGGAGCTGTTTTTT	CSGGTSGGAGELFF
TRBV24-1	few	TRBJ2-3	NA	TGTGCCACCAGTGACATCACAGATACGCAGTATTTT	CATSDITDTQYF
TRBV7-2	NA	TRBJ1-1	NA	TGTGCCAGCAGCTTAGGCGGCGGCAGGGGTGGCACTGAAGCTTTCTTT	CASSLGGGRGGTEAFF
TRBV28	NA	TRBJ1-5	TRBD1	TGTGCCAGCAGTTCGCCCCAGGGGGGCAATCAGCCCCAGCATTTT	CASSSPQGGNQPQHF
TRBV11-2	NA	TRBJ2-7	NA	TGTGCCAGCAGCTTAGTTCCGGGGACTTCCTACGAGCAGTACTTC	CASSLVPGTSYEQYF
TRBV10-3	NA	TRBJ2-3	TRBD1	TGTGCCAGCAGACAGGGGGGGAGCACAGATACGCAGTATTTT	CASRQGGSTDTQYF
TRBV2	NA	TRBJ1-5	NA	TGTGCCAGCAGTGATTGGAGGAGGTTTAGCAATCAGCCCCAGCATTTT	CASSDWRRFSNQPQHF
TRBV9	NA	TRBJ2-5	TRBD2	TGTGCCAGCAGCGCGGGACTAGCGGGGGGAGAGACCCAGTACTTC	CASSAGLAGGETQYF
TRBV5-4	NA	TRBJ2-7	NA	TGTGCCAGCAGCCCAAAGCTGTCGAGCTCCTACGAGCAGTACTTC	CASSPKLSSSYEQYF
TRBV29-1	NA	TRBJ2-3	NA	TGCAGCGTTGGAAGACAGGCGGGCACAGATACGCAGTATTTT	CSVGRQAGTDTQYF
TRBV11-3	NA	TRBJ2-3	NA	TGTGCCAGCAGCTTGCAGGGATCTAGCACAGATACGCAGTATTTT	CASSLQGSSTDTQYF
TRBV10-1	NA	TRBJ2-2	NA	TGCGCCAGCAGTACAGGGCAAGTGGGCACCGGGGAGCTGTTTTTT	CASSTGQVGTGELFF
TRBV18	few	TRBJ1-1	TRBD1	TGTGCCAGCTCCTTCGGGACAGCCTACACTGAAGCTTTCTTT	CASSFGTAYTEAFF
TRBV15	NA	TRBJ1-1	TRBD1	TGTGCCACCAGCAGATTTCGGACAGGGATGAACACTGAAGCTTTCTTT	CATSRFRTGMNTEAFF
TRBV9	NA	TRBJ1-3	NA	TGTGCCAGCAGCTCACATGTGGGGACAAGCTCTGGAAACACCATATATTTT	CASSSHVGTSSGNTIYF
TRBV6-4	NA	TRBJ2-4	TRBD1	TGTGCCAGCAGGACAGGGGTAGCCAAAAACATTCAGTACTTC	CASRTGVAKNIQYF
TRBV5-1	NA	TRBJ1-2	TRBD1	TGCGCCAGCAGCTCGACAGGGGGGCTCTATGGCTACACCTTC	CASSSTGGLYGYTF
TRBV7-9	NA	TRBJ2-3	NA	TGTGCCAGCAGCGCCAGGGGGGCCAGCACAGATACGCAGTATTTT	CASSARGASTDTQYF
TRBV7-8	few	TRBJ2-1	TRBD1	TGTGCCAGCAGCAAACAGGGGGCCCACAATGAGCAGTTCTTC	CASSKQGAHNEQFF
TRBV2	NA	TRBJ2-7	NA	TGTGCCAGCACCGTATTACAGGCGGTCGAGCAGTACTTC	CASTVLQAVEQYF
TRBV9	NA	TRBJ2-1	NA	TGTGCCAGCAGCGTGAGCGGTACACCCTACAATGAGCAGTTCTTC	CASSVSGTPYNEQFF
TRBV19	NA	TRBJ2-1	NA	TGTGCCAGTAGATCCGAACGCCAGTACAATGAGCAGTTCTTC	CASRSERQYNEQFF
TRBV28	NA	TRBJ2-1	NA	TGTGCCAGCAGTGAGGCGGCTAGCGCCTACAATGAGCAGTTCTTC	CASSEAASAYNEQFF
TRBV19	NA	TRBJ1-1	NA	TGTGCCAGTAGTAACGAGGCAGAGAACACTGAAGCTTTCTTT	CASSNEAENTEAFF
TRBV20-1	once	TRBJ1-4	NA	TGCAGTGCTAGAGCGGGGGAAAAACTGTTTTTT	CSARAGEKLFF
TRBV11-2	NA	TRBJ1-2	NA	TGTGCCAGCAGCCCCCATCCCACAGATAACTATGGCTACACCTTC	CASSPHPTDNYGYTF
TRBV5-3	NA	TRBJ2-5	NA	TGTGCCAGAAGCTTGGCGGAGGTAGGTCAAGAGACCCAGTACTTC	CARSLAEVGQETQYF
TRBV27	NA	TRBJ1-5	TRBD1	TGTGCCAGCAGTCCGGGACAGGGGGTCGCTCAGCCCCAGCATTTT	CASSPGQGVAQPQHF
TRBV6-2/TRBV6-3	NA	TRBJ1-3	TRBD1	TGTGCCAGCAGTTACGGACAGGCTGGAAACACCATATATTTT	CASSYGQAGNTIYF
TRBV6-1	NA	TRBJ2-7	NA	TGTGCCAGCAGTGGCCCCCAAGGACAGTCGTCCTACGAGCAGTACTTC	CASSGPQGQSSYEQYF
TRBV21-1	NA	TRBJ1-1	NA	TGTGCCAGCCAGAAACAGGGGTTGGGTTGGACTGAAGCTTTCTTT	CASQKQGLGWTEAFF
TRBV24-1	NA	TRBJ1-6	NA	TGTGCCGAGGGCCCTAGGTCCTATAATTCACCCCTCCACTTT	CAEGPRSYNSPLHF
TRBV9	few	TRBJ2-3	NA	TGTGCCAGCAGCCCAAGGAGGGGGGGCTCGACAGATACGCAGTATTTT	CASSPRRGGSTDTQYF
TRBV11-3	NA	TRBJ2-5	NA	TGTGCCAGCAGCTTTTGGGGCGAGACCCAGTACTTC	CASSFWGETQYF
TRBV6-6	NA	TRBJ2-1	NA	TGTGCCAGCAGCCCTATTGCCCTAGAGGGCAATGAGCAGTTCTTC	CASSPIALEGNEQFF
TRBV4-3	NA	TRBJ1-6	NA	TGCGCCAGCAGCCAAGCCCCGGACAGCCTTAATTCACCCCTCCACTTT	CASSQAPDSLNSPLHF
TRBV6-5	NA	TRBJ2-5	TRBD1	TGTGCCAGCAGTTGGGACAGGGGACAAGAGACCCAGTACTTC	CASSWDRGQETQYF
TRBV18	NA	TRBJ1-5	TRBD1	TGTGCCAGCTCGTACGGACAGGGGGAACTAAATCAGCCCCAGCATTTT	CASSYGQGELNQPQHF